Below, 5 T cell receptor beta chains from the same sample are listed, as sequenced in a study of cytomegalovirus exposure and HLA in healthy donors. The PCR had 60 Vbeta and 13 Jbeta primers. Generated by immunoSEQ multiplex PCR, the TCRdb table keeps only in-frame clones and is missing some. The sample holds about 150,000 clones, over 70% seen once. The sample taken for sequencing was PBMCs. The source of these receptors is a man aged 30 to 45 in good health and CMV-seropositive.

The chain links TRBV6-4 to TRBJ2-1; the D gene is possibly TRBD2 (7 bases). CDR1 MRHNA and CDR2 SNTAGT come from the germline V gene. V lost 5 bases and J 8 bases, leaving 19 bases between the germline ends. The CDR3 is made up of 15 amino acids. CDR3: CASSSEGGAGYEQFF. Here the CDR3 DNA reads TGTGCCAGCAGTTCCGAGGGGGGGGCGGGCTATGAGCAGTTCTTC.

CDR3 sequence reads: CASSFLTDRGYGYTF. The CDR3 nucleotides read TGTGCCAGCAGCTTTTTGACAGATAGGGGATATGGCTACACCTTC. The V and J genes are TRBV13 and TRBJ1-2; weak D call: TRBD1 (5 bases). CDR3 length: 15 residues. Deletions cut 3 bases from V and 5 bases from J, with 16 bases between. Germline loops: CDR1 PRHDT, CDR2 FYEKMQ (reference sequence).

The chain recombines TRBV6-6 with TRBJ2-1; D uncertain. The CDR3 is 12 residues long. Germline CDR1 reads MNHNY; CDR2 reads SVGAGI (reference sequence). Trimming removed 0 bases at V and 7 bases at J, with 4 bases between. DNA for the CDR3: TGTGCCAGCAGTTACTCGAGAAATGAGCAGTTCTTC. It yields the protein CASSYSRNEQFF.

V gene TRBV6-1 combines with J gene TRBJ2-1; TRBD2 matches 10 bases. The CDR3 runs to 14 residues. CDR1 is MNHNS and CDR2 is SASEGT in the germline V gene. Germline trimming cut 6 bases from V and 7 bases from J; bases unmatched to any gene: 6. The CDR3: CASSPISGRNEQFF. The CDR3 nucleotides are TGTGCCAGCAGCCCAATTAGCGGGAGGAATGAGCAGTTCTTC.

In DNA form, the CDR3 reads TGTGCCAGCACCCGAGGACTAGCGGAATACAATGAGCAGTTCTTC. It specifies CASTRGLAEYNEQFF. The J gene is TRBJ2-1, the V gene TRBV28, with 10 bases fitting TRBD2. The CDR3 sequence is 15 residues long. Germline assignment: CDR1 MDHEN and CDR2 SYDVKM. The V and J ends lost 7 bases and 4 bases, in that order; junction bases with no gene match: 7.